Below, 4 T cell receptor beta chains from the same sample are listed, as sequenced in a study of shared T cell receptors in the human thymus. Sequenced by immunoSEQ multiplex PCR; TCRdb stores in-frame clones only, minus some. The sample consists of about 660,000 clones, around 87% of them appearing once. Separately, the same data were catalogued under a study of human thymus T cells.

Sample: thymocytes. Every receptor here comes from a boy under two years old with a congenital heart defect.

This rearrangement joins TRBV28 to TRBJ2-1; 11 bases fit TRBD2. The germline CDR1 and CDR2 sequences are MDHEN and SYDVKM. CDR3 length: 15 residues. V lost 5 bases, J lost 10 bases, and 10 bases stayed unmatched. For the CDR3, the DNA is TGTGCCAGCAGTCCGAAGGGGACTAGCGGATTCGAGCAGTTCTTC. Encoded protein: CASSPKGTSGFEQFF.

The J gene is TRBJ2-2, the V gene TRBV30, with a tentative D call TRBD2 (6 bases). This CDR3 spans 16 amino acids. CDR1 is GTSNPN, CDR2 SVGIG, per germline (reference sequence). V lost 0 bases, J lost 4 bases, and 15 bases lay in between. The CDR3 nucleotides are TGTGCCTGGAGTGTACGGGTAGCGGCGGTCACCGGGGAGCTGTTTTTT. Residues: CAWSVRVAAVTGELFF.

The chain couples TRBV7-9 to TRBJ2-7; 7 bases line up with TRBD2. This CDR3 region has 16 residues. CDR1 is SEHNR, CDR2 FQNEAQ, per germline (reference sequence). V shed 6 bases, J shed 7 bases, and the junction held 18 bases outside the gene matches. The DNA of the CDR3 is TGTGCCAGCAGTGCGGGGAGGGTAGCGGGCACGAGGGAGCAGTACTTC. Its protein product is CASSAGRVAGTREQYF. The entire variable domain, with the rest obtained from reference TRBV7-9 and TRBJ2-7, is as follows: DTGVSQNPRHKITKRGQNVTFRCDPISEHNRLYWYRQTLGQGPEFLTYFQNEAQLEKSRLLSDRFSAERPKGSFSTLEIQRTEQGDSAMYLCASSAGRVAGTREQYFGPGTRLTVT.

The count of this clone is one. The chain employs TRBV28 and TRBJ1-1; D not resolved. Per germline, CDR1 MDHEN and CDR2 SYDVKM. There are 17 residues in the CDR3. Trimming took off 7 bases at V and 5 bases at J, with 26 bases between the two ends. DNA for the CDR3: TGTGCCAGCATACCCTGGCGGCGGGGTCTGAAAGGGACTGAAGCTTTCTTT. Amino acid sequence: CASIPWRRGLKGTEAFF.